This T cell receptor beta chain emerged from a study of shared clonotypes between healthy human individuals. General study findings and limits: The sharing of around 5% of naive CD4 clonotypes was seen across several donors. In the sorted subsets, rarefaction showed sequencing was incomplete despite large depth.

The germline gives CDR1 MGHRA, CDR2 YSYEKL. V lost 4 bases to trimming and J lost 0 bases; unmatched junction nucleotides: 9. The CDR3 is 18 amino acids. TCRdb keeps only in-frame clones here, not all; method: immunoSEQ multiplex PCR. This sample carries hundreds of thousands of clones, roughly 78% of them seen once, and the ten largest clones take roughly 1.8%. This clone was observed a few times. Its antigen is undetermined. Material: memory CD4+ T cells sorted from blood. The sample's subset: CD45RA-negative fraction. The chain employs TRBV4-1 and TRBJ2-3; 11 positions match TRBD2. This sequence originates from a woman aged 30 to 39 in good health. The DNA for the CDR3 is TGCGCCAGCAGCCGAGGACTAGCGGGTACGCCTAGCACAGATACGCAGTATTTT. Amino acids: CASSRGLAGTPSTDTQYF.